This T cell receptor (beta chain) was sequenced for a study of Graves' ophthalmopathy and Graves' hyperthyroidism. Amplification targeted the TCR beta CDR3 regions, with RNA transcripts as the source material. HTBI primers were used in a first-round RT-PCR, which preceded a second-round multiplex PCR. Via MiXCR, TCRdb re-called the multiplex PCR reads, giving one row per CDR3 protein. This table holds about 240,000 distinct CDR3 sequences, approximately 42% found once. The study, taken as a whole, reports: In blood, most expanded thyroid clonotypes above 0.001 frequency were also detected.

This clonotype was seen just once. Antigen specificity is unknown. The study enrolled ophthalmopathy donors with moderate-to-severe activity, CAS ≥3, NOSPECS ≥4 and duration under 3 months. Other autoimmune diseases, uncontrolled infections, pregnancy or lactation excluded patients from enrollment. Germline loops: CDR1 SNHLY, CDR2 FYNNEI. This CDR3 spans 14 amino acids. V dropped 6 bases and J dropped 2; count of bases not matched to a gene: 5. Sequencing was done on a sample of peripheral blood. The chain carries TRBV2 and TRBJ2-7; 9 nucleotides line up with TRBD1. The clonotype was recovered from an adult man with Graves' ophthalmopathy. CDR3 region: CASSWDRETYEQYF. CDR3 nucleotides: TGTGCCAGCAGCTGGGACAGGGAAACCTACGAGCAGTACTTC.